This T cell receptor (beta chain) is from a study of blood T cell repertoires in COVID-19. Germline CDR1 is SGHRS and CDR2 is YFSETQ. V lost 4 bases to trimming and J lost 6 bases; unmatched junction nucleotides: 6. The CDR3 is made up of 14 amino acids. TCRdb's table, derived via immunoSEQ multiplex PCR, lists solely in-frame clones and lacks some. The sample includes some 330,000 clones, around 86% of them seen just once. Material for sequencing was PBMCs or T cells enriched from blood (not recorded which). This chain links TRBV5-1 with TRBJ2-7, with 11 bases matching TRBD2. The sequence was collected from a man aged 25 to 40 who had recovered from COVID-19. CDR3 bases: TGCGCCAGCAGCACCGGGACTAGCGGTTCCGAGCAGTACTTC. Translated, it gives CASSTGTSGSEQYF.